This T cell receptor beta chain was documented in a study of shared clonotypes between healthy human individuals. General study points: The represented genetic and exposure-history diversity was limited by the small number of donors. Shared clonotypes across all four donors exceeded non-shared ones in generation probability. Shared clonotypes: roughly 4.7% naive CD4, around 3.5% naive CD8, about 2.4% memory CD4, 0.4% memory CD8.

Libraries were prepared by immunoSEQ multiplex PCR; TCRdb keeps only in-frame clonotypes and omits some of them. The sample records under 2,500,000 clones, almost 96% being singletons. Note on this clone: The target antigen is unknown.

From germline, CDR1 is MNHEY and CDR2 SVGAGI. Trimming took 2 bases from V and 6 from J, leaving 8 bases between them. The CDR3 sequence is 13 residues long. Sequencing was done on a sample of naive CD4+ T cells sorted from blood. Subset denoted: CD45RA+ positively selected. V and J are TRBV6-5 and TRBJ2-1; D is ambiguous. The TCR originated in a man aged 18 to 35 in good health. The CDR3 region has the DNA TGTGCCAGCAGTTACGCCAAGGGCAATGAGCAGTTCTTC. As protein: CASSYAKGNEQFF.